These T cell receptor beta chains were read from a single sample in a study of metastatic and nonmetastatic thyroid tumors. TCRdb used MiXCR to call clones anew from the PCR reads. This table has about 40,000 clones, about an eighth appearing once. Sample: blood. All receptors come from a female donor with papillary thyroid cancer or a benign thyroid nodule (not recorded which). Some clones in this sample may be carry-over from other donors' samples. CDR3s include the opening cysteine and the closing phenylalanine or tryptophan. The order of the fields is CDR3 protein, CDR3 DNA, J gene, D gene, clone size, V gene. A D gene is named only where the DNA matches it firmly. Size is omitted from some rows. Given values are once, few, many or a class for expanded clones.

CASSPGTQQYF | TGTGCCAGCAGCCCCGGGACACAACAGTACTTC | TRBJ2-7 | . | many | TRBV7-2
CASNVTPDDTQYF | TGTGCCAGCAATGTGACTCCGGATGATACGCAGTATTTT | TRBJ2-3 | . | many | TRBV6-1
CASSVAGQGASHGELFF | TGTGCCAGCAGCGTAGCGGGACAGGGGGCTTCCCACGGGGAGCTGTTTTTT | TRBJ2-2 | TRBD1 | . | TRBV9
CASSLGQASPLHF | TGTGCCAGCAGCTTAGGACAGGCTTCACCCCTCCACTTT | TRBJ1-6 | . | many | TRBV7-9
CASRLGGQETQYF | TGTGCCAGCAGGCTCGGGGGGCAAGAGACCCAGTACTTC | TRBJ2-5 | TRBD2 | many | TRBV6-1
CASSQEWRGRKGGQPQHF | TGCGCCAGCAGCCAAGAATGGAGGGGCAGAAAGGGGGGTCAGCCCCAGCATTTT | TRBJ1-5 | . | many | TRBV4-1
CASILAWTSGGESYDQYF | TGTGCCAGCATCTTAGCGTGGACTAGCGGGGGGGAGTCCTACGATCAGTACTTC | TRBJ2-7 | TRBD2 | . | TRBV11-1
CSARGGGMTEAFF | TGCAGTGCTAGAGGAGGGGGCATGACTGAAGCTTTCTTT | TRBJ1-1 | TRBD1 | . | TRBV20-1
CASSGRTTGSVGELFF | TGTGCCAGCAGCGGCCGCACGACAGGGTCGGTCGGGGAGCTGTTTTTT | TRBJ2-2 | TRBD1 | few | TRBV6-2/TRBV6-3
CATSDARVNGELFF | TGTGCCACCAGTGATGCCAGGGTTAACGGGGAGCTGTTTTTT | TRBJ2-2 | . | many | TRBV24-1
CASSDQGLYEQYF | TGTGCCAGCAGTGACCAGGGACTCTACGAGCAGTACTTC | TRBJ2-7 | . | many | TRBV25-1
CASRRRGQGNSPLHF | TGTGCCAGCAGGAGACGGGGACAGGGGAATTCACCCCTCCACTTT | TRBJ1-6 | TRBD1 | medium-sized | TRBV6-1
CASSGGWKGLDEQYF | TGCGCCAGCAGCGGGGGGTGGAAGGGGCTCGACGAGCAGTACTTC | TRBJ2-7 | . | . | TRBV5-1
CASSPARGTGELFF | TGTGCCAGCTCACCAGCGAGGGGCACCGGGGAGCTGTTTTTT | TRBJ2-2 | . | many | TRBV18
CASSQWTSVEQFF | TGTGCCAGCAGCCAATGGACTAGCGTTGAGCAGTTCTTC | TRBJ2-1 | TRBD2 | many | TRBV14
CSARDPDTYTNYGYTF | TGCAGTGCTAGAGATCCCGACACGTATACTAACTATGGCTACACCTTC | TRBJ1-2 | . | medium-sized | TRBV20-1
CASSLLYIDRAFF | TGTGCCAGCAGCTTACTCTATATCGACAGGGCTTTCTTT | TRBJ1-1 | . | many | TRBV7-8
CASRESRGLADKETQYF | TGCGCCAGCAGGGAGTCAAGGGGACTAGCGGATAAAGAGACCCAGTACTTC | TRBJ2-5 | TRBD2 | many | TRBV10-1
CASSSIPQGLGTDTQYF | TGTGCCAGCAGTTCGATTCCTCAGGGGTTGGGCACAGATACGCAGTATTTT | TRBJ2-3 | . | many | TRBV28
CASSESGTSGISEQFF | TGTGCCAGCAGTGAATCGGGGACTAGCGGGATCAGTGAGCAGTTCTTC | TRBJ2-1 | TRBD2 | many | TRBV25-1
CASSEALLATGDNEQFF | TGTGCCAGCAGTGAAGCGCTACTAGCCACCGGGGACAATGAGCAGTTCTTC | TRBJ2-1 | . | many | TRBV2
CATSRGGQGGTDTQYF | TGTGCCACCAGCAGAGGGGGACAGGGAGGCACAGATACGCAGTATTTT | TRBJ2-3 | TRBD1 | many | TRBV15
CSARDLGGRAGTDTQYF | TGCAGTGCTAGAGATCTCGGAGGGAGGGCTGGCACAGATACGCAGTATTTT | TRBJ2-3 | TRBD2 | many | TRBV20-1
CASSPRDREAEAFF | TGTGCCAGCAGCCCCCGGGACAGGGAGGCTGAAGCTTTCTTT | TRBJ1-1 | TRBD1 | many | TRBV3-1
CASSPTGVGEKLFF | TGTGCCAGCAGCCCAACAGGGGTCGGTGAAAAACTGTTTTTT | TRBJ1-4 | TRBD1 | many | TRBV7-2
CASSLTGFLTYEQYF | TGCGCCAGCAGCTTGACAGGGTTCCTCACCTACGAGCAGTACTTC | TRBJ2-7 | . | . | TRBV5-1
CASSFSRLEQYF | TGTGCCAGCAGCTTTAGCAGGCTCGAGCAGTACTTC | TRBJ2-7 | . | many | TRBV7-2
CASSSGAANTGELFF | TGCGCCAGCAGCTCCGGCGCGGCCAACACCGGGGAGCTGTTTTTT | TRBJ2-2 | . | many | TRBV5-1
CASSRSGDPITDTQYF | TGCGCCAGCAGCCGATCAGGGGACCCGATCACAGATACGCAGTATTTT | TRBJ2-3 | . | many | TRBV4-3
CASSTGGAGEKLFF | TGTGCCAGCAGCACAGGGGGCGCGGGTGAAAAACTGTTTTTT | TRBJ1-4 | TRBD1 | few | TRBV28
CASSLGTSGNTGELFF | TGTGCCAGCAGCCTCGGGACTAGCGGGAACACCGGGGAGCTGTTTTTT | TRBJ2-2 | TRBD2 | many | TRBV11-1
CASSPGSGYNSPLHF | TGTGCCAGCTCACCGGGATCTGGCTATAATTCACCCCTCCACTTT | TRBJ1-6 | . | many | TRBV18
CASSSTGTGYQPQHF | TGTGCCAGCAGTTCGACCGGGACAGGGTACCAGCCCCAGCATTTT | TRBJ1-5 | TRBD1 | many | TRBV6-2/TRBV6-3
CASSSGDRPYEQYF | TGTGCCAGCAGCTCGGGGGACAGGCCCTACGAGCAGTACTTC | TRBJ2-7 | TRBD1 | many | TRBV7-9
CASSYGTSLTGYEQYF | TGTGCCAGCAGTTACGGGACTAGCTTGACTGGGTACGAGCAGTACTTC | TRBJ2-7 | TRBD2 | few | TRBV6-2/TRBV6-3
CASSVAGLAGEQGAQYF | TGTGCCAGCAGCGTAGCCGGACTAGCGGGGGAGCAGGGGGCCCAGTACTTC | TRBJ2-5 | TRBD2 | . | TRBV9
CASSRSGRADTGELFF | TGTGCCAGCAGCCGTAGCGGGAGGGCCGACACCGGGGAGCTGTTTTTT | TRBJ2-2 | TRBD2 | many | TRBV4-2
CASSSDSNQETQYF | TGTGCCAGCAGCTCGGACTCAAATCAAGAGACCCAGTACTTC | TRBJ2-5 | . | . | TRBV7-3
CASSEALGGQGTDTQYF | TGTGCCAGCAGTGAAGCGCTTGGGGGGCAAGGCACAGATACGCAGTATTTT | TRBJ2-3 | . | many | TRBV2
CASSPRRAVPYNEQFF | TGTGCCAGCAGCCCACGGCGCGCGGTACCCTACAATGAGCAGTTCTTC | TRBJ2-1 | . | once | TRBV11-2
CASSSPGNPTDTQYF | TGTGCCAGCAGCTCCCCGGGGAACCCCACAGATACGCAGTATTTT | TRBJ2-3 | . | . | TRBV11-2
CASSLGVLAEETQYF | TGCGCCAGCAGCTTGGGGGTCCTAGCGGAAGAGACCCAGTACTTC | TRBJ2-5 | TRBD2 | many | TRBV5-1
CASSQDGRNYGYTF | TGTGCCAGCAGCCAAGATGGCCGGAACTATGGCTACACCTTC | TRBJ1-2 | . | many | TRBV4-2
CASIMDRANYGYTF | TGTGCCAGCATAATGGACAGGGCAAACTATGGCTACACCTTC | TRBJ1-2 | TRBD1 | many | TRBV6-1
CASRSSGFSPRQPQHF | TGTGCCAGTAGAAGCTCAGGGTTTAGCCCACGTCAGCCCCAGCATTTT | TRBJ1-5 | . | . | TRBV19
CASSDRRDQPQHF | TGTGCCAGCAGTGATAGGAGAGATCAGCCCCAGCATTTT | TRBJ1-5 | . | many | TRBV7-2
CASIPGRGSHVTFF | TGTGCCAGCATCCCGGGCCGAGGCTCCCACGTGACGTTTTTT | TRBJ2-2 | . | . | TRBV9
CASSPTERVHNEQFF | TGTGCCAGCAGCCCAACAGAACGTGTCCACAATGAGCAGTTCTTC | TRBJ2-1 | . | few | TRBV12-3/TRBV12-4
CASSGIRDPLYEQYF | TGTGCCAGCAGCGGGATCCGGGACCCGCTCTACGAGCAGTACTTC | TRBJ2-7 | . | . | TRBV28
CASRRRVGEKLFF | TGCGCCAGCCGCAGGAGGGTAGGCGAAAAACTGTTTTTT | TRBJ1-4 | . | many | TRBV5-1
CASSQDGWDRASEQYF | TGTGCCAGCAGCCAAGATGGTTGGGACAGGGCATCCGAGCAGTACTTC | TRBJ2-7 | TRBD1 | . | TRBV3-1
CASSSSAYEQYF | TGTGCCAGCAGCTCTAGCGCCTACGAGCAGTACTTC | TRBJ2-7 | . | few | TRBV7-2
CASRLDSYRARTGANVLTF | TGCGCCAGCAGGCTGGACAGCTATCGGGCCCGGACTGGGGCCAACGTCCTGACTTTC | TRBJ2-6 | . | many | TRBV4-1
CASSFLSDTQYF | TGTGCCAGCAGCTTTCTTTCCGATACGCAGTATTTT | TRBJ2-3 | . | many | TRBV7-2
CASSASALTDTQYF | TGTGCCAGCAGTGCCAGCGCCCTCACAGATACGCAGTATTTT | TRBJ2-3 | . | many | TRBV6-4